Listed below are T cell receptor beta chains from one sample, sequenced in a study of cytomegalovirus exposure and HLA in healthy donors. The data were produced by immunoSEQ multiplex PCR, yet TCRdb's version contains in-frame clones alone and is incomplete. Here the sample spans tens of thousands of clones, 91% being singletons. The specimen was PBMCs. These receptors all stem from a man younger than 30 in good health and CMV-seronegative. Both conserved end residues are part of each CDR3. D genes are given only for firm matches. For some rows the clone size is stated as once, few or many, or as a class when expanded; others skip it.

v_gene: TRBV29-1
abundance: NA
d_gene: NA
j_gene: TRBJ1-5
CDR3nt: TGCAGCGTTGAAGTAACGGGGGGGGCCCAGCCCCAGCATTTT
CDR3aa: CSVEVTGGAQPQHF

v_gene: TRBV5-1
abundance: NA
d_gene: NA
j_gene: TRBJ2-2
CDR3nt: TGCGCCAGCAGCTTGGGAATTGCGTTCGGGTCCGGGGAGCTGTTTTTT
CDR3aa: CASSLGIAFGSGELFF

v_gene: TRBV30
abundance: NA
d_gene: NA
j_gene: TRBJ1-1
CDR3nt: TGTGCCTGGAGCCGCCCCAGGGACACTGAAGCTTTCTTT
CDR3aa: CAWSRPRDTEAFF

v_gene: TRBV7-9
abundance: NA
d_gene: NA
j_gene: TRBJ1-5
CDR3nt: TGTGCCAGCAGCCCGCGAGACAGCAGCAATCAGCCCCAGCATTTT
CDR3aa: CASSPRDSSNQPQHF

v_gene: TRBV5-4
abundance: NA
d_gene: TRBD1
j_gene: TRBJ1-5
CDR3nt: TGTGCCAGCAGCTTGGGGGGACAGGCGAGCAATCAGCCCCAGCATTTT
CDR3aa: CASSLGGQASNQPQHF

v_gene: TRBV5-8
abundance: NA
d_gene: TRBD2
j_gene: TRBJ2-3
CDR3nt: TGTGCCAGCAGCTCGGGACTAGCGGACACAGATACGCAGTATTTT
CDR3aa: CASSSGLADTDTQYF

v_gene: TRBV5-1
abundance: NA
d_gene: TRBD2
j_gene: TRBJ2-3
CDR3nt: TGCGCCAGCAGCTTGTCGACTAGCGGCACAGATACGCAGTATTTT
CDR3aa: CASSLSTSGTDTQYF

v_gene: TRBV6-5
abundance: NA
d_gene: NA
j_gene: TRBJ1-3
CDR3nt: TGTGCCAGCACCTACTCCTCAGCGGGAAACACCATATATTTT
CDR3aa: CASTYSSAGNTIYF

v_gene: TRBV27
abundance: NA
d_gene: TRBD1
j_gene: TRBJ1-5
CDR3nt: TGTGCCAGCTCAGGGGGGAGGAATCAGCCCCAGCATTTT
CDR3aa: CASSGGRNQPQHF

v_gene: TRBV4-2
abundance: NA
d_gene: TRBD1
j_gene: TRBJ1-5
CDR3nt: TGTGCCAGCAGCACCGGGACAGGGTACAACCTCAATCAGCCCCAGCATTTT
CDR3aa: CASSTGTGYNLNQPQHF

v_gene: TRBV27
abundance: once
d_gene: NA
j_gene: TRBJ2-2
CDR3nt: TGTGCCAGCAGTCTCCGGGAGTACTTTAGGGACACCGGGGAGCTGTTTTTT
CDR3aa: CASSLREYFRDTGELFF

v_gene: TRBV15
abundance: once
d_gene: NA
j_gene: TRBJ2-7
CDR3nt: TGTGCCACCAGCAGAAGGGGGGAGGGCCTCTCCTACGAGCAGTACTTC
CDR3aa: CATSRRGEGLSYEQYF

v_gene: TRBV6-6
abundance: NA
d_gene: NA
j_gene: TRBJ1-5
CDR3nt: TGTGCCAGCAGTTACTCCGAAAGGGGTCTCAATCAGCCCCAGCATTTT
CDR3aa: CASSYSERGLNQPQHF

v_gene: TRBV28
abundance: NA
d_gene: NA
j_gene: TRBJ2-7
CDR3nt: TGTGCCAGCAGTTTTTTAAGAGGGAGCTCCTACGAGCAGTACTTC
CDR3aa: CASSFLRGSSYEQYF

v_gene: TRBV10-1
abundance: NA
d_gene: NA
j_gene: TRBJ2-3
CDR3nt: TGCGGGTCTAGCGCTCTCACAGATACGCAGTATTTT
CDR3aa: CGSSALTDTQYF

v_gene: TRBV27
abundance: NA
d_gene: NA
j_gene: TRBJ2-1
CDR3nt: TGTGCCAGCAGTGGGGTAGCGGAAAGGGGTACCTACAATGAGCAGTTCTTC
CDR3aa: CASSGVAERGTYNEQFF

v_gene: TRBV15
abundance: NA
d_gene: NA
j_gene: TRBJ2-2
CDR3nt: TGTGCCACCAGCAGAGACCGACTCAAAACCGGGGAGCTGTTTTTT
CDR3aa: CATSRDRLKTGELFF

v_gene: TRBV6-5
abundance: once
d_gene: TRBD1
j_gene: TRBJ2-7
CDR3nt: TGTGCCAGCAGTTACGCTAGGACAGGGGGATACGAGCAGTACTTC
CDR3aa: CASSYARTGGYEQYF

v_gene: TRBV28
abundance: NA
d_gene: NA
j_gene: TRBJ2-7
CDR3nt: TGTGCCAGCAAGTGGTTCCGGGGATTGTCCTACGAGCAGTACTTC
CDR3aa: CASKWFRGLSYEQYF

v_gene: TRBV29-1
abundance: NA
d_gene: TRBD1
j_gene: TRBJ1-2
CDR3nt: TGCAGCGTTGGTTTTCCGGGACAGGAGAACTATGGCTACACCTTC
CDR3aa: CSVGFPGQENYGYTF

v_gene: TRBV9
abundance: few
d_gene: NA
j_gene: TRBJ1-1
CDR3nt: TGTGCCAGCAGCCAAAGTGGTGGAGCATACACTGAAGCTTTCTTT
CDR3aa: CASSQSGGAYTEAFF

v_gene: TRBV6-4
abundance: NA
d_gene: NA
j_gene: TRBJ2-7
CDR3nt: TGTGCCAGCAGTGACCCCCAGGAGCAGTACTTC
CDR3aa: CASSDPQEQYF

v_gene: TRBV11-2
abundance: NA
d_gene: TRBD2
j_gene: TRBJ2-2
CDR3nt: TGTGCCAGCAGATATCCCGGGACTAGCGGGAGCCGGGAGCTGTTTTTT
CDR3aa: CASRYPGTSGSRELFF

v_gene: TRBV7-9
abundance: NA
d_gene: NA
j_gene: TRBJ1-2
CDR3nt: TGTGCCAGCAGCTTAGATCGGGGGGGCTACACCTTC
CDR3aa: CASSLDRGGYTF

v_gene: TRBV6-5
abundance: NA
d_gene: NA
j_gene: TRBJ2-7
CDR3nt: TGTGCCACCCTAGTCTCCTACGAGCAGTACTTC
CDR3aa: CATLVSYEQYF

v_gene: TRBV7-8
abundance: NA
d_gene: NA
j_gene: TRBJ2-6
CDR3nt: TGTGCCAGCAGCGTAAACAGGGTTCGTGGGGCCAACGTCCTGACTTTC
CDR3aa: CASSVNRVRGANVLTF

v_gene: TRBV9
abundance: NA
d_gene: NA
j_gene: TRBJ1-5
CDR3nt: TGTGCCAGCAGCAAAACAGGCCAACCCCAGCCCCAGCATTTT
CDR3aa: CASSKTGQPQPQHF

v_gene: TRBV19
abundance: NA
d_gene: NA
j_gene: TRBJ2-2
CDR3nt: TGTGCCAGTAGACGAGTTACTGTACCCCGCACCGGGGAGCTGTTTTTT
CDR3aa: CASRRVTVPRTGELFF

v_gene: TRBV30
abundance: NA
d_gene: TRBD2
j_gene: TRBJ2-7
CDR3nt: TGTGCCTGGAGTGTACGAAGCGGGGACCCCTACGAGCAGTACTTC
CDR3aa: CAWSVRSGDPYEQYF

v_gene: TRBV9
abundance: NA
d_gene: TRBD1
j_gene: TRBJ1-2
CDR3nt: TGTGCCAGCAGCGCCGGACAGGGGGATCATGGCTACACCTTC
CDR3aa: CASSAGQGDHGYTF